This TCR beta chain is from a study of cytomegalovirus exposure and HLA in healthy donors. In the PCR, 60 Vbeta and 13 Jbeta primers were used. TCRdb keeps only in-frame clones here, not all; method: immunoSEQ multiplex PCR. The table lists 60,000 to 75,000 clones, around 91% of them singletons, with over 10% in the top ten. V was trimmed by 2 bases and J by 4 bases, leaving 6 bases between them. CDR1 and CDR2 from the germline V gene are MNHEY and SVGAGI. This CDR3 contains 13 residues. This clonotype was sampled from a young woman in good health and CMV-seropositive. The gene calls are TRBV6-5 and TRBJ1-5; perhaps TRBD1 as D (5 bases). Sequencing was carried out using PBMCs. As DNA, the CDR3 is TGTGCCAGCAGTTACGGGGGGAATCAGCCCCAGCATTTT. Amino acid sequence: CASSYGGNQPQHF.